Following are 29 T cell receptor beta chains from one sample sequenced in a study of blood T cell repertoires in COVID-19. The method was immunoSEQ multiplex PCR; TCRdb's version includes in-frame clones alone and lacks a portion of them. The table records about 90,000 clones, about 89% of them present only once. Sequencing used peripheral blood. Receptors originate from a human donor with active COVID-19. The donor label of this sample is uncertain.

V gene TRBV19 combines with J gene TRBJ1-5; TRBD1 aligns across 11 bases. Germline V gives CDR1 LNHDA, CDR2 SQIVND (reference sequence). The V segment lost 6 bases and the J segment 3 bases; nucleotides outside the gene matches: 10. This CDR3 region has 17 residues. In nucleotides, the CDR3 is TGTGCCAGTAGCAAGAGGAAGGGACAGGGGGTCAATCAGCCCCAGCATTTT. Its protein product is CASSKRKGQGVNQPQHF. The full variable domain, with the rest looked up from reference TRBV19 and TRBJ1-5, is DGGITQSPKYLFRKEGQNVTLSCEQNLNHDAMYWYRQDPGQGLRLIYYSQIVNDFQKGDIAEGYSVSREKKESFPLTVTSAQKNPTAFYLCASSKRKGQGVNQPQHFGDGTRLSIL.

CDR3 in amino acids: CASSISTGGYEQYF. The CDR3, as DNA: TGTGCCAGTAGTATCTCTACAGGGGGCTACGAGCAGTACTTC. The chain couples TRBV19 to TRBJ2-7, with 8 positions matching TRBD1. V shed 3 bases, J shed 3 bases, and the junction held 4 bases outside the gene matches. The CDR3 is 14 amino acids. Germline CDR1 and CDR2: LNHDA and SQIVND (reference sequence).

The sample holds one count of this clone. This sequence joins TRBV11-2 and TRBJ1-2, with D possibly matching TRBD1 (5 bases). The germline V gene encodes CDR1 SGHAT and CDR2 FQNNGV. Deletions cut 4 bases from V and 4 bases from J, with 13 bases between. The CDR3 totals 14 residues. The CDR3 bases are TGTGCCAGCAGCTCCCTTTACCAGGGCTATGGCTACACCTTC. Its protein is CASSSLYQGYGYTF. Full variable domain (remainder filled in from reference TRBV11-2 and TRBJ1-2): EAGVAQSPRYKIIEKRQSVAFWCNPISGHATLYWYQQILGQGPKLLIQFQNNGVVDDSQLPKDRFSAERLKGVDSTLKIQPAKLEDSAVYLCASSSLYQGYGYTFGSGTRLTVV.

The V gene is TRBV5-4, the J gene TRBJ2-2; D remains unclear. From germline, CDR1 is SGHNT and CDR2 YYREEE (reference sequence). V lost 4 bases and J lost 6, with 10 bases in between. This CDR3 is 13 amino acids long. CDR3: CASSPVPSGELFF. The CDR3 DNA sequence: TGTGCCAGCAGCCCGGTCCCCTCCGGGGAGCTGTTTTTT.

This clone was picked up one time. The J gene is TRBJ1-4, the V gene TRBV13; 9 positions match TRBD1. CDR1 PRHDT and CDR2 FYEKMQ come from the germline V gene (reference sequence). The CDR3 is made up of 14 amino acids. V was pared by 4 bases and J by 6 bases, with 3 bases of the junction left unmatched. This CDR3 is CASSSRDRDEKLFF. Written as DNA, the CDR3 is TGTGCCAGCAGCTCTCGGGACAGGGATGAAAAACTGTTTTTT.

The chain has TRBV4-3 and TRBJ1-2; D possibly corresponds to TRBD1 (6 bases). The germline V gene encodes CDR1 LGHNA and CDR2 YSLEER. The V gene lost 5 bases and the J gene lost 2 bases, with 15 bases spanning the gap. The length of the CDR3 is 15 residues. For the CDR3, the DNA is TGCGCCAGCAGCTCAAGTCATCAGGGGAACTATGGCTACACCTTC. This sequence encodes CASSSSHQGNYGYTF.

The chain recombines TRBV15 with TRBJ1-1, with 8 bases aligning to TRBD1. CDR3 size: 16 residues. Germline V gene data show CDR1 as LNHNV and CDR2 as YYDKDF (reference sequence). V lost 2 bases and J lost 1; bases outside the gene matches: 6. CDR3 loop: CATSRHTGTGNTEAFF. The CDR3 DNA reads as TGTGCCACCAGCAGACATACCGGGACAGGGAACACTGAAGCTTTCTTT.

This CDR3 reads CASSEGTGYEGEKLFF. CDR3 bases: TGTGCCAGCAGCGAGGGGACAGGGTATGAAGGGGAAAAACTGTTTTTT. This chain uses TRBV7-3 with TRBJ1-4; 9 bases are a match to TRBD1. V trimming: 5 bases; J trimming: 8 bases; junction bases outside the gene matches: 12. The germline V gene has CDR1 SGHTA and CDR2 FQGTGA. The CDR3 is made up of 16 amino acids. The whole variable domain, remainder taken from reference TRBV7-3 and TRBJ1-4, is GAGVSQTPSNKVTEKGKYVELRCDPISGHTALYWYRQSLGQGPEFLIYFQGTGAADDSGLPNDRFFAVRPEGSVSTLKIQRTERGDSAVYLCASSEGTGYEGEKLFFGSGTQLSVL.

A single count supports this clone. V is TRBV6-4 and J is TRBJ2-3, with TRBD2 matching over 12 bases. V gave up 0 bases and J gave up 4 bases; unmatched junction bases: 2. Germline CDR1 is MRHNA and CDR2 is SNTAGT. The CDR3 is 16 amino acids. CDR3 sequence: CASSDSASGGADTQYF. The DNA of the CDR3 is TGTGCCAGCAGTGACTCGGCTAGCGGGGGGGCAGATACGCAGTATTTT.

The chain uses TRBV4-3 and TRBJ2-5; a weak D match, TRBD1 (5 bases). The CDR3 has 13 residues. Trimming removed 1 base at V and 2 bases at J, with 5 bases between. Germline loops: CDR1 LGHNA, CDR2 YSLEER. As DNA, the CDR3 is TGCGCCAGCAGCCAAGGGACACAAGAGACCCAGTACTTC. It yields the protein CASSQGTQETQYF.

CDR3 region: CASSPDWQDTQYF. The CDR3 nucleotides are TGTGCCAGCAGCCCGGACTGGCAAGATACGCAGTATTTT. This sequence joins TRBV3-1 (or the pseudogene TRBV3-2) and TRBJ2-3; a possible D gene is TRBD2 (5 bases). Trimming took 4 bases from V and 5 from J, leaving 10 bases between them. The CDR3 totals 13 residues. Germline lookup yields CDR1 LGHDT and CDR2 YNNKEL (reference sequence).

V and J are TRBV5-6 and TRBJ1-2; D is uncertain. The germline V and J ends were trimmed by 3 bases and 4 bases, with 16 bases remaining between them. There are 15 residues in the CDR3. CDR1 SGHDT and CDR2 YYEEEE come from the germline V gene. The CDR3 coding sequence is TGTGCCAGCAGCTACCCAAAGCTGTATCGCTATGGCTACACCTTC. It codes for CASSYPKLYRYGYTF.

The rearrangement links TRBV7-2 to TRBJ2-7; tentatively, D is TRBD1 (8 bases). Trimming took off 5 bases at V and 7 bases at J, with 18 bases between the two ends. The germline V gene encodes CDR1 SGHTA and CDR2 FQGNSA. This CDR3 is built from 14 residues. The CDR3 coding sequence is TGTGCCAGCAGCCCTAGCGGACAGGGTCAAGAGCAGTACTTC. This translates into CASSPSGQGQEQYF.

The V and J genes are TRBV2 and TRBJ1-1; possible D gene TRBD1, 6 bases. The CDR3 is 12 amino acids. V was trimmed by 6 bases and J by 10 bases, leaving 15 bases between them. The germline V gene encodes CDR1 SNHLY and CDR2 FYNNEI. Here the CDR3 reads CASSGGAELAFF. The CDR3 DNA is TGTGCCAGCAGCGGGGGGGCCGAATTAGCTTTCTTT.

The gene calls are TRBV24-1 and TRBJ2-2; possibly TRBD2 for D (5 bases). Germline V gene lookup returns CDR1 KGHDR and CDR2 SFDVKD. V was clipped by 6 bases and J by 5 bases, with 9 bases between them. The CDR3 sequence is 13 residues long. In DNA, the CDR3 is TGTGCCACCAGTCTGACGGGAACCGGGGAGCTGTTTTTT. Its translation is CATSLTGTGELFF.

V and J are TRBV28 and TRBJ1-5; the match to TRBD1 covers 8 bases. The CDR3 sequence is 14 residues long. Per germline, CDR1 MDHEN and CDR2 SYDVKM. Losses at the gene ends were 3 bases for V and 6 bases for J; bases not matched to a gene: 4. CDR3 amino acids: CASSLTGEGQPQHF. DNA of the CDR3: TGTGCCAGCAGTTTGACAGGGGAGGGTCAGCCCCAGCATTTT.

The chain links TRBV29-1 to TRBJ1-1, with a possible D match to TRBD1 (6 bases). Germline V gene sequence: CDR1 SQVTM, CDR2 ANQGSEA. CDR3 length: 12 amino acids. Deletions cut 0 bases from V and 4 bases from J, with 6 bases between. The CDR3 reads CSVEEGGTEAFF. The CDR3 nucleotides read TGCAGCGTTGAAGAAGGGGGCACTGAAGCTTTCTTT.

CDR3 DNA: TGTGCCAGCAGTTACCCGGGGACCGGGGAGCTGTTTTTT. Amino acid sequence: CASSYPGTGELFF. The V and J genes are TRBV6-5 and TRBJ2-2; D may be TRBD2 (5 bases). Trimming removed 2 bases at V and 5 bases at J, with 6 bases between. Germline CDR1 reads MNHEY; CDR2 reads SVGAGI. The length of the CDR3 is 13 residues.

This clone came up once. This CDR3 is CASSQVQSDSAEAFF. DNA of the CDR3: TGCGCCAGCAGCCAAGTCCAGTCGGACAGCGCTGAAGCTTTCTTT. The rearrangement joins TRBV4-3 to TRBJ1-1; possible D gene TRBD1, 6 bases. V lost 1 base and J lost 6, with 15 bases in between. Germline loops: CDR1 LGHNA, CDR2 YSLEER. The CDR3 has 15 residues.

The V and J genes are TRBV13 and TRBJ2-7; 10 bases map to TRBD1. CDR3 length: 14 residues. Germline trimming cut 4 bases from V and 7 bases from J; bases unmatched to any gene: 7. CDR1 and CDR2 (germline): PRHDT, FYEKMQ (reference sequence). In DNA form, the CDR3 reads TGTGCCAGCAGCTCCCGACAGGGGGCATGGGAGCAGTACTTC. Protein product: CASSSRQGAWEQYF.

The chain has TRBV7-8 and TRBJ2-3, with 14 bases matching TRBD2. J gave up 3 bases and V 3 bases, and 5 bases lay outside the gene matches. The CDR3 sequence is 17 residues long. CDR1 is SGHVS, CDR2 FQNEAQ, per germline. The CDR3 here is CASSFRLAGGPTDTQYF. Written as DNA, the CDR3 is TGTGCCAGCAGCTTCCGACTAGCGGGGGGGCCGACAGATACGCAGTATTTT.

V and J are TRBV13 and TRBJ1-1; TRBD1 matches 10 bases. The CDR3 has 14 residues. Trimming took 0 bases from V and 11 from J; bases not matched to a gene: 6. CDR1 and CDR2 (germline): PRHDT, FYEKMQ (reference sequence). The CDR3 DNA reads TGTGCCAGCAGCTTAGGGACAGGGGGCGTTCGGGCTTTCTTT. This translates into CASSLGTGGVRAFF.

This clone was seen once. This chain uses TRBV6-1 with TRBJ2-7; possibly TRBD2 for D (6 bases). Between the trimmed V and J ends, which lost 0 bases and 3 bases, there was a span of 12 bases. The CDR3 loop spans 15 amino acids. CDR1 is MNHNS and CDR2 is SASEGT in the germline V gene. CDR3: CASSEALRGNYEQYF. The CDR3 DNA is TGTGCCAGCAGTGAAGCGCTTCGGGGGAACTACGAGCAGTACTTC.

The V and J genes are TRBV6-1 and TRBJ2-3; TRBD2 aligns across 8 bases. Germline CDR1 reads MNHNS; CDR2 reads SASEGT. The CDR3 is 17 amino acids. Trimming at V came to 4 bases and at J to 2 bases, leaving 11 bases not matched to a gene. CDR3 in amino acids: CASSAAEEAGATDTQYF. CDR3 in DNA: TGTGCCAGCAGTGCGGCGGAGGAAGCGGGGGCCACAGATACGCAGTATTTT.

The chain uses TRBV29-1 and TRBJ1-1, with D possibly being TRBD1 (5 bases). Per the germline V gene, CDR1 is SQVTM and CDR2 is ANQGSEA. CDR3 length: 15 residues. V was clipped by 3 bases and J by 0 bases, with 14 bases between them. The CDR3 nucleotides are TGCAGCGTTGACGCTCTAGACAGCCTGAACACTGAAGCTTTCTTT. Protein product: CSVDALDSLNTEAFF.

This clone was detected a few times. The chain has TRBV25-1 and TRBJ2-1, with 7 bases matching TRBD1. Germline CDR1 MGHDK, CDR2 SYGVNS. V shed 4 bases, J shed 7 bases, and the junction held 10 bases outside the gene matches. CDR3 length: 15 residues. In DNA form, the CDR3 reads TGTGCCAGCAGTGGCCGGACAGGTATGTTGAATGAGCAGTTCTTC. This translates into CASSGRTGMLNEQFF.

The chain is built from TRBV10-3 and TRBJ2-3; TRBD2 agrees at 8 bases. Trimming at V came to 8 bases and at J to 2 bases, leaving 3 bases not matched to a gene. The CDR3 length is 13 residues. In germline, CDR1 is ENHRY, CDR2 SYGVKD. CDR3: CAIDSGVTDTQYF. The CDR3 bases are TGTGCCATCGATAGCGGGGTCACAGATACGCAGTATTTT.

The V and J genes are TRBV15 and TRBJ1-2; D remains unclear. The CDR3 covers 11 residues. CDR1 and CDR2 from the germline V gene are LNHNV and YYDKDF (reference sequence). V lost 3 bases to trimming and J lost 9 bases, with 8 bases between them. The CDR3 bases are TGTGCCACCAGCAGGGGCAGGAGCTACACCTTC. Translated, it gives CATSRGRSYTF.

The chain uses TRBV28 and TRBJ1-4, with a weak D call TRBD1 (6 bases). From germline, CDR1 is MDHEN and CDR2 SYDVKM. The CDR3 is made up of 12 amino acids. Trimming removed 5 bases from V and 7 bases from J, with 8 bases in between. The DNA of the CDR3 is TGTGCCAGCAGTACAGGGCTTGAAAAACTGTTTTTT. Translation: CASSTGLEKLFF.